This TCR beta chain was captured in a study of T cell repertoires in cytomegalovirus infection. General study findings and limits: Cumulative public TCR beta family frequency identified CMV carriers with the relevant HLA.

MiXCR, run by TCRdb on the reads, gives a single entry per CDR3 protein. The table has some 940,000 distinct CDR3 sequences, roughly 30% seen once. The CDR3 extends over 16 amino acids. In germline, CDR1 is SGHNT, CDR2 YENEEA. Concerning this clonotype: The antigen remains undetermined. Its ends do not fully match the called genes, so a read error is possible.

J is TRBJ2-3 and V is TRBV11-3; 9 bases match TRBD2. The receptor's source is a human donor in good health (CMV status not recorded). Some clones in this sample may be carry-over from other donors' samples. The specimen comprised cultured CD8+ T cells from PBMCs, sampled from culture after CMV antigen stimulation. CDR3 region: CANSLRAGGLTDTQYF. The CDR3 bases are TGTGCCAACAGCTTAAGAGCGGGGGGACTCACAGATACGCAGTATTTT.